This is a list of T cell receptor beta chains from one sample in a study of blood T cell repertoires in COVID-19. Using immunoSEQ multiplex PCR, the repertoire was profiled, and TCRdb retains in-frame clones only, with some absent. The data hold about 320,000 clones, with less than 85% observed a single time. The sample taken for sequencing was PBMCs or T cells enriched from blood (not recorded which). The source is a woman aged 30 to 39 who had been exposed to COVID-19. Each CDR3 is given with its conserved first and last residue. D genes are given only for firm matches. Only some rows state a clone size, as once, few, many or a class for expanded clones.

abundance: NA; j_gene: TRBJ2-7; v_gene: TRBV5-1; d_gene: TRBD2; CDR3aa: CASSPTGTSGVTYEQYF; CDR3nt: TGCGCCAGCAGCCCGACCGGGACTAGCGGAGTGACCTACGAGCAGTACTTC
abundance: NA; j_gene: TRBJ1-1; v_gene: TRBV5-4; d_gene: NA; CDR3aa: CASSFSRNEAFF; CDR3nt: TGTGCCAGCAGCTTCTCGCGAAATGAAGCTTTCTTT
abundance: NA; j_gene: TRBJ2-3; v_gene: TRBV6-1; d_gene: NA; CDR3aa: CASSETGSRFTDTQYF; CDR3nt: TGTGCCAGCAGTGAAACGGGAAGCCGATTCACAGATACGCAGTATTTT
abundance: NA; j_gene: TRBJ2-1; v_gene: TRBV28; d_gene: NA; CDR3aa: CASSPIGYGPDNEQFF; CDR3nt: TGTGCCAGCAGTCCAATCGGTTACGGTCCTGACAATGAGCAGTTCTTC
abundance: NA; j_gene: TRBJ1-1; v_gene: TRBV5-1; d_gene: NA; CDR3aa: CASSLPLGGTTEAFF; CDR3nt: TGCGCCAGCAGCTTGCCGCTGGGCGGGACCACTGAAGCTTTCTTT
abundance: NA; j_gene: TRBJ1-2; v_gene: TRBV29-1; d_gene: NA; CDR3aa: CSVTGTINYGYTF; CDR3nt: TGCAGCGTTACCGGGACTATTAACTATGGCTACACCTTC
abundance: NA; j_gene: TRBJ2-3; v_gene: TRBV3-1/TRBV3-2; d_gene: TRBD2; CDR3aa: CASSQGIPGVAGFTDTQYF; CDR3nt: TGTGCCAGCAGCCAAGGGATTCCGGGGGTAGCGGGGTTCACAGATACGCAGTATTTT
abundance: NA; j_gene: TRBJ2-1; v_gene: TRBV7-6; d_gene: TRBD2; CDR3aa: CASGTSGSWNEQFF; CDR3nt: TGTGCCAGCGGTACTAGCGGGAGTTGGAATGAGCAGTTCTTC
abundance: NA; j_gene: TRBJ2-7; v_gene: TRBV15; d_gene: NA; CDR3aa: CATSRDPDSNEQYF; CDR3nt: TGTGCCACCAGCAGAGACCCGGACAGCAACGAGCAGTACTTC
abundance: few; j_gene: TRBJ1-6; v_gene: TRBV4-2; d_gene: NA; CDR3aa: CASSQDLGRDSPLHF; CDR3nt: TGTGCCAGCAGCCAAGATTTAGGTCGGGATTCACCCCTCCACTTT
abundance: NA; j_gene: TRBJ1-6; v_gene: TRBV9; d_gene: NA; CDR3aa: CASSVVLFYNSPLHF; CDR3nt: TGTGCCAGCAGCGTAGTCCTATTTTATAATTCACCCCTCCACTTT